Listed below are T cell receptor beta chains from one sample, sequenced in a study of regulatory T cells in long-lasting Graves disease. Via MiXCR, TCRdb re-called the multiplex PCR reads, giving one row per CDR3 protein. The table has roughly 470,000 distinct CDR3 sequences, around 20% seen once. The source was peripheral blood mononuclear cells (PBMCs), collected when the disease was refractory, from a patient treated with antithyroid drugs. All receptors come from a female donor with Graves disease. The CDR3 runs from the conserved cysteine through the conserved F or W. A D gene is named only where the DNA matches it firmly. Clone size is not always given. Where it is, it says once, few, many or a class for expanded clones.

CDR3 length: 14; clone size: many; V gene: TRBV28; J gene: TRBJ1-3; D gene: .; CDR3 protein: CASSFLSSGNTIYF; CDR3 DNA: TGTGCCAGCAGTTTTCTGAGCTCTGGAAACACCATATATTTT
CDR3 length: 13; clone size: many; V gene: TRBV2; J gene: TRBJ2-4; D gene: .; CDR3 protein: CATKGQGENIQYF; CDR3 DNA: TGTGCCACGAAGGGGCAGGGCGAAAACATTCAGTACTTC
CDR3 length: 13; clone size: many; V gene: TRBV18; J gene: TRBJ1-1; D gene: .; CDR3 protein: CASSPKDNTEAFF; CDR3 DNA: TGTGCCAGCTCACCAAAGGACAACACTGAAGCTTTCTTT
CDR3 length: 14; clone size: .; V gene: TRBV19; J gene: TRBJ2-3; D gene: .; CDR3 protein: CASRSETSTDTQYF; CDR3 DNA: TGTGCCAGTAGGTCCGAAACCAGCACAGATACGCAGTATTTT
CDR3 length: 14; clone size: few; V gene: TRBV3-1; J gene: TRBJ1-4; D gene: .; CDR3 protein: CASSQWSPSEKLFF; CDR3 DNA: TGTGCCAGCAGCCAATGGAGTCCGAGCGAAAAACTGTTTTTT
CDR3 length: 15; clone size: .; V gene: TRBV29-1; J gene: TRBJ1-6; D gene: .; CDR3 protein: CSVASHAGLISPLHF; CDR3 DNA: TGCAGCGTTGCTTCTCACGCAGGGCTTATCTCACCCCTCCACTTT
CDR3 length: 14; clone size: many; V gene: TRBV5-1; J gene: TRBJ2-7; D gene: .; CDR3 protein: CASSFFSPTDEQYF; CDR3 DNA: TGCGCCAGCAGCTTTTTCTCTCCGACGGACGAGCAGTACTTC
CDR3 length: 16; clone size: many; V gene: TRBV5-1; J gene: TRBJ1-1; D gene: .; CDR3 protein: CASSSASGRGETEAFF; CDR3 DNA: TGCGCCAGCAGCTCCGCTTCGGGCAGGGGAGAAACTGAAGCTTTCTTT
CDR3 length: 12; clone size: .; V gene: TRBV29-1; J gene: TRBJ1-1; D gene: .; CDR3 protein: CSGSGSNTEAFF; CDR3 DNA: TGCAGCGGATCAGGGTCCAACACTGAAGCTTTCTTT
CDR3 length: 15; clone size: .; V gene: TRBV19; J gene: TRBJ1-1; D gene: TRBD1; CDR3 protein: CASSMRTGWNTEAFF; CDR3 DNA: TGTGCCAGTAGTATGAGGACAGGTTGGAACACTGAAGCTTTCTTT
CDR3 length: 13; clone size: .; V gene: TRBV7-6; J gene: TRBJ1-5; D gene: .; CDR3 protein: CASSLVADQPQHF; CDR3 DNA: TGTGCCAGCAGCTTAGTTGCAGATCAGCCCCAGCATTTT
CDR3 length: 12; clone size: many; V gene: TRBV29-1; J gene: TRBJ2-7; D gene: .; CDR3 protein: CSPLMGGNEQYF; CDR3 DNA: TGCAGCCCCCTAATGGGGGGAAACGAGCAGTACTTC
CDR3 length: 12; clone size: many; V gene: TRBV2; J gene: TRBJ2-7; D gene: .; CDR3 protein: CASGASFYEQYF; CDR3 DNA: TGTGCCAGCGGCGCTAGCTTCTACGAGCAGTACTTC
CDR3 length: 15; clone size: many; V gene: TRBV28; J gene: TRBJ2-2; D gene: .; CDR3 protein: CASSFIFQNTGELFF; CDR3 DNA: TGTGCCAGCAGTTTCATCTTCCAGAACACCGGGGAGCTGTTTTTT
CDR3 length: 15; clone size: many; V gene: TRBV28; J gene: TRBJ1-2; D gene: TRBD1; CDR3 protein: CASSPRTGWSYGYTF; CDR3 DNA: TGTGCCAGCAGTCCCCGGACAGGGTGGTCCTATGGCTACACCTTC
CDR3 length: 15; clone size: many; V gene: TRBV12-3/TRBV12-4; J gene: TRBJ1-5; D gene: .; CDR3 protein: CASSSGTWSNQPQHF; CDR3 DNA: TGTGCCAGCAGCTCCGGGACGTGGAGCAATCAGCCCCAGCATTTT
CDR3 length: 14; clone size: .; V gene: TRBV6-4; J gene: TRBJ2-4; D gene: .; CDR3 protein: CASSEWLAKNIQYF; CDR3 DNA: TGTGCCAGCAGTGAGTGGTTAGCCAAAAACATTCAGTACTTC
CDR3 length: 15; clone size: many; V gene: TRBV7-8; J gene: TRBJ1-5; D gene: .; CDR3 protein: CASTPSGLGNQPQHF; CDR3 DNA: TGTGCCAGCACCCCTTCGGGACTCGGCAATCAGCCCCAGCATTTT
CDR3 length: 15; clone size: many; V gene: TRBV15; J gene: TRBJ2-5; D gene: .; CDR3 protein: CATSSRLSKGETQYF; CDR3 DNA: TGTGCCACCAGCAGCAGATTGAGTAAAGGAGAGACCCAGTACTTC
CDR3 length: 13; clone size: many; V gene: TRBV12-3/TRBV12-4; J gene: TRBJ1-5; D gene: .; CDR3 protein: CASSLVGNQPQHF; CDR3 DNA: TGTGCCAGCAGTTTGGTTGGAAATCAGCCCCAGCATTTT
CDR3 length: 17; clone size: few; V gene: TRBV3-1; J gene: TRBJ2-5; D gene: .; CDR3 protein: CASSQGFYIRERETQYF; CDR3 DNA: TGTGCCAGCAGCCAAGGGTTCTATATCAGGGAAAGAGAGACCCAGTACTTC
CDR3 length: 16; clone size: few; V gene: TRBV2; J gene: TRBJ1-5; D gene: .; CDR3 protein: CASSEAGWGGNQPQHF; CDR3 DNA: TGTGCCAGCAGTGAAGCCGGGTGGGGGGGAAATCAGCCCCAGCATTTT
CDR3 length: 18; clone size: .; V gene: TRBV20-1; J gene: TRBJ1-5; D gene: .; CDR3 protein: CSARVVAPGPNSNQPQHF; CDR3 DNA: TGCAGTGCTAGAGTTGTCGCCCCGGGACCAAATAGCAATCAGCCCCAGCATTTT
CDR3 length: 15; clone size: few; V gene: TRBV5-4; J gene: TRBJ2-7; D gene: .; CDR3 protein: CATTESFGSIDEQYF; CDR3 DNA: TGTGCCACCACCGAGTCCTTTGGGAGTATCGACGAGCAGTACTTC
CDR3 length: 13; clone size: few; V gene: TRBV11-1; J gene: TRBJ2-7; D gene: .; CDR3 protein: CVSSFRLLGEQYF; CDR3 DNA: TGTGTCAGCAGCTTCCGACTGCTCGGCGAGCAGTACTTC
CDR3 length: 14; clone size: many; V gene: TRBV27; J gene: TRBJ2-7; D gene: .; CDR3 protein: CASSLSGGLYEQYF; CDR3 DNA: TGTGCCAGCAGTTTATCAGGAGGGTTGTACGAGCAGTACTTC
CDR3 length: 15; clone size: .; V gene: TRBV7-2; J gene: TRBJ2-4; D gene: TRBD1; CDR3 protein: CASSLTDRVLDIQYF; CDR3 DNA: TGTGCCAGCAGCCTAACCGACAGGGTTTTGGACATTCAGTACTTC
CDR3 length: 15; clone size: many; V gene: TRBV27; J gene: TRBJ1-5; D gene: .; CDR3 protein: CASSSRTVINQPQHF; CDR3 DNA: TGTGCCAGCAGTTCCCGGACAGTAATCAATCAGCCCCAGCATTTT
CDR3 length: 14; clone size: .; V gene: TRBV30; J gene: TRBJ1-1; D gene: .; CDR3 protein: CAWRGPQGNAEAFF; CDR3 DNA: TGTGCCTGGAGGGGGCCGCAGGGGAACGCTGAAGCTTTCTTT
CDR3 length: 14; clone size: few; V gene: TRBV12-3/TRBV12-4; J gene: TRBJ2-1; D gene: .; CDR3 protein: CASSLVLGYNEQFF; CDR3 DNA: TGTGCCAGCAGTTTAGTGCTGGGCTACAATGAGCAGTTCTTC
CDR3 length: 13; clone size: .; V gene: TRBV20-1; J gene: TRBJ2-7; D gene: .; CDR3 protein: CSGSGGVRYEQYF; CDR3 DNA: TGCAGTGGAAGCGGTGGGGTTCGCTACGAGCAGTACTTC
CDR3 length: 15; clone size: .; V gene: TRBV12-3/TRBV12-4; J gene: TRBJ2-1; D gene: .; CDR3 protein: CASSYRASSYNEQFF; CDR3 DNA: TGTGCCAGCAGTTACAGGGCGAGCTCCTACAATGAGCAGTTCTTC
CDR3 length: 12; clone size: many; V gene: TRBV28; J gene: TRBJ1-1; D gene: TRBD1; CDR3 protein: CASSDRGFGAFF; CDR3 DNA: TGTGCCAGCAGCGACAGGGGTTTTGGAGCTTTCTTT
CDR3 length: 14; clone size: .; V gene: TRBV10-2; J gene: TRBJ2-7; D gene: .; CDR3 protein: CASSGGGAVYEQYF; CDR3 DNA: TGCGCCAGCAGCGGGGGAGGAGCTGTCTACGAGCAGTACTTC
CDR3 length: 16; clone size: .; V gene: TRBV2; J gene: TRBJ2-1; D gene: TRBD1; CDR3 protein: CASSEWVQGDYNGQFF; CDR3 DNA: TGTGCCAGCAGTGAATGGGTCCAGGGGGATTACAATGGGCAGTTCTTC
CDR3 length: 15; clone size: .; V gene: TRBV28; J gene: TRBJ2-4; D gene: .; CDR3 protein: CASSGLTLAKNIQYF; CDR3 DNA: TGTGCGTCCTCGGGGCTGACGTTAGCCAAAAACATTCAGTACTTC
CDR3 length: 20; clone size: few; V gene: TRBV24-1; J gene: TRBJ2-7; D gene: TRBD1; CDR3 protein: CATSDATGTGGGTSSYEQYF; CDR3 DNA: TGTGCCACCAGTGATGCCACCGGGACAGGGGGCGGGACTAGCTCCTACGAGCAGTACTTC
CDR3 length: 15; clone size: .; V gene: TRBV28; J gene: TRBJ2-3; D gene: TRBD2; CDR3 protein: CASSSLAGGGDTQYF; CDR3 DNA: TGTGCCAGCAGTTCCCTAGCGGGAGGTGGGGATACGCAGTATTTT
CDR3 length: 14; clone size: many; V gene: TRBV18; J gene: TRBJ2-5; D gene: .; CDR3 protein: CASSPGVPEETQYF; CDR3 DNA: TGTGCCAGCTCACCAGGAGTTCCAGAAGAGACCCAGTACTTC
CDR3 length: 13; clone size: .; V gene: TRBV5-6; J gene: TRBJ1-1; D gene: .; CDR3 protein: CASSLIGNPEAFF; CDR3 DNA: TGTGCCAGCAGCTTGATCGGGAACCCTGAAGCTTTCTTT
CDR3 length: 15; clone size: .; V gene: TRBV5-1; J gene: TRBJ1-1; D gene: .; CDR3 protein: CASSLGQGWSTEAFF; CDR3 DNA: TGCGCCAGCAGCTTGGGGCAGGGTTGGAGCACTGAAGCTTTCTTT